This paragraph reports one T cell receptor beta chain. The CDR3 is 15 residues long. Germline V gives CDR1 MNHEY, CDR2 SVGAGI. Deletions cut 6 bases from V and 0 bases from J, with 12 bases between. These data originate in a study of type 1 regulatory T cells. TCRdb ran MiXCR on the reads and lists one entry per CDR3 protein. The table includes around 88,000 distinct CDR3 sequences, roughly 31% detected once. The specimen sequenced was CD4+ T cells, either the whole sample or a sorted fraction (not recorded which). The V call is TRBV6-5, the J call TRBJ1-5; D call uncertain. This TCR derives from a human donor in good health. CDR3 protein: CASSQTQNSNQPQHF. CDR3 sequence (DNA): TGTGCCAGCAGCCAAACTCAGAATAGCAATCAGCCCCAGCATTTT.